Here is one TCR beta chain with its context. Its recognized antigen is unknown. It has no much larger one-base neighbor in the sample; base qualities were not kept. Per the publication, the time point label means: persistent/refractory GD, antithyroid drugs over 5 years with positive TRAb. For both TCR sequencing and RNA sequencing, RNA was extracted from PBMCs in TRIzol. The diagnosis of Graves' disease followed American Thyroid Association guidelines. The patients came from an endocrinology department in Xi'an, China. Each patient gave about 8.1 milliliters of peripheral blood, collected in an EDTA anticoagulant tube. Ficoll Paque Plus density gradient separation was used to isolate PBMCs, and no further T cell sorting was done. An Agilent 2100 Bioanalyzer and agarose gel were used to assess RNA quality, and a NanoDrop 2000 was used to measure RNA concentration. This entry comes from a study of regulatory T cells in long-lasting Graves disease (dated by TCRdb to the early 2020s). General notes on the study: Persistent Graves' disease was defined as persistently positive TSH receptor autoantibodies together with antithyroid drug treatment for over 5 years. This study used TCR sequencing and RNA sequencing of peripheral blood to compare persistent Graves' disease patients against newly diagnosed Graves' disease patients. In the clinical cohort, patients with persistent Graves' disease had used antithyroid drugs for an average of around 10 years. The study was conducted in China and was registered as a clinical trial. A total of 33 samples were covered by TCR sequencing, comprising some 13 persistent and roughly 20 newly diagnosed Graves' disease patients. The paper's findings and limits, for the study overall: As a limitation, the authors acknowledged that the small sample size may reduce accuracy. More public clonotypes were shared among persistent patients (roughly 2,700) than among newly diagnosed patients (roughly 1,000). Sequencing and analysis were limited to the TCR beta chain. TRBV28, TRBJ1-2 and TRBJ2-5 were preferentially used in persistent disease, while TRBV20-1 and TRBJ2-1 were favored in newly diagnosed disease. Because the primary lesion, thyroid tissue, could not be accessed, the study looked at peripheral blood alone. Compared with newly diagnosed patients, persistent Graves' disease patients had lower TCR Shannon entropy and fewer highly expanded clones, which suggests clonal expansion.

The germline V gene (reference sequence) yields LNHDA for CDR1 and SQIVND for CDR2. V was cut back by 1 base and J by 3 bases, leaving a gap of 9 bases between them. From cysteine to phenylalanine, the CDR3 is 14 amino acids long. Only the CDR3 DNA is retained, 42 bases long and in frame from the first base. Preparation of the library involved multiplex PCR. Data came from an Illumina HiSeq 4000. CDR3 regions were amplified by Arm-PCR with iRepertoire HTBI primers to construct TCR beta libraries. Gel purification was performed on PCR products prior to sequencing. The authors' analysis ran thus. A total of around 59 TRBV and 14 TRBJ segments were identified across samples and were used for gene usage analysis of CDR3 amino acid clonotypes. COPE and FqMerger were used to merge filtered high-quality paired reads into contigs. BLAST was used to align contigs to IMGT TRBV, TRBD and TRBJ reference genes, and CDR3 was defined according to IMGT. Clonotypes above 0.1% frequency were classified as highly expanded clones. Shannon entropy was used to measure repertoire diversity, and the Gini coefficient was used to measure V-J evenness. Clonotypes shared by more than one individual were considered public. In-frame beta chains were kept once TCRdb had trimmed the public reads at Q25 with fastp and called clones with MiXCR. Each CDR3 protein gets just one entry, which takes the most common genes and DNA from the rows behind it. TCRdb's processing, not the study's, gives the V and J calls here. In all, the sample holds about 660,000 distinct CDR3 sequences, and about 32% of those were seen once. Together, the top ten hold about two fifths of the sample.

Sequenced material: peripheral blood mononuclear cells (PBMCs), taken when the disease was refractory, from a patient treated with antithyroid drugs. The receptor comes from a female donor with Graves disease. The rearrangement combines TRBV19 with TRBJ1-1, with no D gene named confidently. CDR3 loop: CASSIGPVDTEAFF. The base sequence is TGTGCCAGTAGTATAGGTCCAGTCGACACTGAAGCTTTCTTT.